Given below is one T cell receptor (beta chain) in context. Profiled with immunoSEQ multiplex PCR; TCRdb holds only in-frame clones, not every one. The sample shows 60,000 to 70,000 clones, just over 85% of them seen only once. The entry originates in a study of blood T cell repertoires in COVID-19. Looking at the study overall: Material from acute and convalescent COVID-19 was sourced from the United States, Italy and Spain.

The V and J ends lost 9 bases and 1 base respectively, with 31 bases between them. This CDR3 has 20 amino acids. The germline V gene encodes CDR1 MDHEN and CDR2 SYDVKM. The sample comprised peripheral blood. The chain links TRBV28 to TRBJ1-3; D perhaps matches TRBD1 (5 bases). This TCR was sampled from a woman between 55 and 75 years old with acute or convalescent COVID-19. CDR3 protein: CASQSSVFRDPALSGNTIYF. CDR3 bases: TGTGCCAGTCAATCCAGTGTCTTCAGGGATCCAGCACTTTCTGGAAACACCATATATTTT.